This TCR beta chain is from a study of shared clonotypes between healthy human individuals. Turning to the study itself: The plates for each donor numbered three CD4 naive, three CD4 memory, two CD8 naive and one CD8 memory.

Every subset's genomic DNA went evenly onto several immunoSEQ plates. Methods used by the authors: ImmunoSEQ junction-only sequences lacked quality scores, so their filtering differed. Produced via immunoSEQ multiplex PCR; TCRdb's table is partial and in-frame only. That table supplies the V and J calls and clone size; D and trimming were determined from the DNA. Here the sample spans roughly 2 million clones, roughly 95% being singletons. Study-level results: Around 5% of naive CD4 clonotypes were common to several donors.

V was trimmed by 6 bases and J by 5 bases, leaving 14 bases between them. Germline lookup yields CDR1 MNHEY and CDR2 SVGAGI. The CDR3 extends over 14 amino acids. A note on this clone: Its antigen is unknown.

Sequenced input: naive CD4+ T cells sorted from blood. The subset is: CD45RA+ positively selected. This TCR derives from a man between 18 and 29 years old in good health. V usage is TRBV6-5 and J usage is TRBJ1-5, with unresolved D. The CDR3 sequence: CASSGSSPHQPQHF. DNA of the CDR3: TGTGCCAGCAGCGGCAGCAGCCCCCATCAGCCCCAGCATTTT.